The 3 T cell receptor beta chains below all came from one sample that was sequenced in a study of T cell repertoires in cytomegalovirus infection. TCRdb redid the calling of the reads with MiXCR, one entry per CDR3 protein. The data contain 250,000 or so distinct CDR3 sequences, about 18% of them singletons. Source material: CD8+ T cells from PBMCs. The receptors here all came from a human donor in good health (CMV status not recorded). Some clones in this sample may be carry-over from other donors' samples.

The chain recombines TRBV12-3 or TRBV12-4 with TRBJ2-7, with D perhaps TRBD1 or TRBD2 (5 bases each). V was shortened by 6 bases and J by 6 bases, with 15 bases between the two germline ends. This CDR3 has 13 amino acids. The CDR3 region has the DNA TGTGCCAGCAGCGATGGGACCGCGGTCGAGCAGTACTTC. Encoded protein: CASSDGTAVEQYF.

This clonotype has a count of ten or more. This chain connects TRBV12-3 or TRBV12-4 to TRBJ2-1; TRBD2 matches at 7 bases. The CDR3 extends over 10 amino acids. The V gene end was trimmed by 6 bases and the J gene end by 10 bases; junction bases not matched to a gene: 0. CDR3 residues: CASSGGEQFF. In nucleotides, the CDR3 is TGTGCCAGCAGCGGGGGGGAGCAGTTCTTC.

The V and J genes are TRBV6-2 or TRBV6-3 and TRBJ1-1; D is unresolved. The CDR3 consists of 11 residues. Germline V gene lookup returns CDR1 MNHEY and CDR2 SVGEGT. Trimming stripped 0 bases from V and 8 bases from J, with 4 bases between. The CDR3 region has the DNA TGTGCCAGCAGTTACTCTTTAGAAGCTTTCTTT. Translation gives CASSYSLEAFF.